The T cell receptor (beta chain) described here comes from a study of shared T cell receptors in the human thymus (dated by TCRdb to the early 2020s). Describing the broader study: The study examined how self-reactive, shared T-cell receptor alpha chains are generated in the human thymus.

V and J are trimmed by 4 bases and 2 bases, and the gene matches miss 9 bases of the junction. Spanning cysteine to phenylalanine, the CDR3 consists of 16 amino acids. Just CDR3 DNA is preserved here, 48 bases in frame from base 1. According to the germline V gene, CDR1 reads SQVTM and CDR2 reads ANQGSEA. The receptor library was made with the immunoSEQ multiplex PCR assay. Not all clones reach the TCRdb copy of this immuneACCESS table, which keeps in-frame sequences only. Checked studies attribute under half of the gap to unresolved V genes and leave the rest unexplained. The sample has around 340,000 clones on record, about 95% of them singletons. Of the sample, approximately 0.02% is held by the ten largest clones. About this clone itself: The antigen this receptor binds is unknown. No clone much larger than this one lies a single base away; base qualities are absent.

The specimen sequenced was thymocytes. In this chain, TRBV29-1 is recombined with TRBJ2-2; 8 central bases correspond to TRBD2. The clonotype originates from a human donor. The DNA sequence follows: TGCAGCGTTGGGGGTTCTAGGACTAGCAACACCGGGGAGCTGTTTTTT. Its translation is CSVGGSRTSNTGELFF.